This T cell receptor (beta chain) was profiled in a study of blood T cells in healthy people across ages. Study results and limitations: Naive T cell percentage strongly correlated with TCR beta diversity. Compared with aged donors, long-lived donors showed fewer expanded clones, suggesting selection.

The second PCR ran roughly 6 to 11 cycles with a sample-barcoded 5' primer and J-beta primers. Each CDR3 protein gets one entry after TCRdb re-called the 5' RACE reads with MiXCR. Among roughly 1,700,000 distinct CDR3 sequences listed, about 28% were seen once. This clonotype was seen only once. Its antigen is still unknown. The germline CDR1 and CDR2 sequences are DFQATT and SNEGSKA (reference sequence). Trimming cost V 0 bases and J 4 bases; bases outside gene matches: 5. This CDR3 spans 15 amino acids. The clonotype originates from a woman younger than 45 in good health. The sequencing input was blood. This chain uses TRBV20-1 with TRBJ2-1, with 8 bases that match TRBD2. The CDR3 DNA is TGCAGTGCTAGAGAGGCGGGAGGAACGTACAATGAGCAGTTCTTC. Translating gives CSAREAGGTYNEQFF.